Below are 28 T cell receptor beta chains sequenced from a single sample in a study of beta chain features in type 1 diabetes. The isolated RNA, all of it, was reverse transcribed, so expressed TCRB transcripts were what got sequenced. Only in-frame clones appear in the TCRdb table, and some are missing; sequencing was by immunoSEQ multiplex PCR. There are about 450,000 clones in the sample; approximately 10% occur only once, and 0.035% to 0.05% lies in the top ten. Sequencing was carried out using naive CD4+ T cells from blood. The receptors were sampled from a woman under 30 in good health.

This clone was recorded a few times. CDR3 in DNA: TGTGCCAGCAGTTCCGGGACTTATTCCTCCCAGTACTTC. Translating gives CASSSGTYSSQYF. This rearrangement joins TRBV14 to TRBJ2-5; perhaps TRBD2 as D (6 bases). Germline loops: CDR1 SGHDN, CDR2 FVKESK. CDR3 length: 13 amino acids. Trimming removed 6 bases from V and 9 bases from J, with 17 bases in between.

This clone was seen a few times. Other DNA sequences in this specimen translate into the identical CDR3. The J gene is TRBJ2-4, the V gene TRBV30, with D possibly TRBD2 on 6 matching bases. The germline V gene has CDR1 GTSNPN and CDR2 SVGIG (reference sequence). The CDR3 sequence is 15 residues long. Trimming took 2 bases from V and 0 from J, leaving 11 bases between them. CDR3 protein: CAWSSGGLAKNIQYF. The CDR3 DNA sequence: TGTGCCTGGAGTAGTGGGGGACTAGCCAAAAACATTCAGTACTTC.

This clone turned up a few times. J is TRBJ1-2 and V is TRBV30; no clear D gene. The CDR3 sequence is 11 residues long. V shed 4 bases and J shed 8 bases, with 11 bases lying between them. Germline V CDR1 and CDR2: GTSNPN, SVGIG (reference sequence). CDR3 residues: CAWNKQGGYTF. The CDR3 DNA follows: TGTGCCTGGAATAAGCAAGGGGGCTACACCTTC.

The chain links TRBV7-2 to TRBJ1-2, with unresolved D. CDR1 SGHTA and CDR2 FQGNSA come from the germline V gene. This CDR3 region has 14 residues. Deletions cut 1 base from V and 2 bases from J, with 8 bases between. The CDR3: CASSLGRSNYGYTF. The CDR3 coding sequence is TGTGCCAGCAGCTTAGGCAGGTCCAACTATGGCTACACCTTC.

As concerns this clone: Other DNA sequences in the sample encode the same CDR3. This chain joins TRBV29-1 and TRBJ2-7; D possibly matches TRBD1 or TRBD2 (5 bases each). V was clipped by 7 bases and J by 2 bases, with 15 bases between them. The V gene's germline CDR1 is SQVTM and CDR2 ANQGSEA. CDR3 length equals 13 residues. CDR3 sequence reads: CSAETGAPYEQYF. CDR3 sequence (DNA): TGCAGCGCCGAAACCGGGGCGCCCTACGAGCAGTACTTC.

The CDR3: CASSSPGLVIYEQYF. CDR3 nucleotide sequence: TGTGCCAGCAGCTCCCCGGGACTAGTAATCTACGAGCAGTACTTC. The chain has TRBV7-2 and TRBJ2-7; 8 bases are a match to TRBD2. This CDR3 has 15 residues. CDR1 is SGHTA and CDR2 is FQGNSA in the germline V gene. Trimming at V came to 4 bases and at J to 3 bases, leaving 8 bases not matched to a gene.

The rearrangement joins TRBV28 to TRBJ2-7, with 8 positions matching TRBD2. Germline CDR1 reads MDHEN; CDR2 reads SYDVKM. V dropped 0 bases and J dropped 1; count of bases not matched to a gene: 11. The CDR3 runs 18 residues. CDR3 protein: CASSLWSRRGAMSYEQYV. CDR3 sequence (DNA): TGTGCCAGCAGTTTATGGAGCCGGCGGGGGGCGATGTCCTACGAGCAGTACGTC.

The chain carries TRBV2 and TRBJ1-2; D not resolved. Germline values: CDR1 SNHLY, CDR2 FYNNEI. The CDR3 has 10 residues. V lost 4 bases and J lost 4, with 1 base in between. The CDR3 DNA sequence: TGTGCCAGCAGTGGCTATGGCTACACCTTC. Translation: CASSGYGYTF.

V gene TRBV4-3 combines with J gene TRBJ1-6, with 8 positions matching TRBD1. J gave up 10 bases and V 4 bases, and 9 bases lay outside the gene matches. Per germline, CDR1 LGHNA and CDR2 YSLEER. The CDR3 is made up of 15 amino acids. CDR3 amino acids: CASSRRMGQDSPLHF. The CDR3, as DNA: TGCGCCAGCAGCCGAAGGATGGGACAGGACTCACCCCTCCACTTT.

The chain uses TRBV2 and TRBJ1-4, with 8 bases identical to TRBD1. Trimming took 4 bases from V and 2 from J; bases not matched to a gene: 6. The CDR3 extends over 16 amino acids. The germline CDR1 and CDR2 sequences are SNHLY and FYNNEI. CDR3 coding DNA: TGTGCCAGCAGTGGGACAGGGAGATATACTAATGAAAAACTGTTTTTT. Its protein product is CASSGTGRYTNEKLFF.

This clone has only a few counts. The gene calls are TRBV6-5 and TRBJ2-6; D call uncertain. Germline V CDR1 and CDR2: MNHEY, SVGAGI. The germline V and J ends were trimmed by 4 bases and 1 base, with 2 bases remaining between them. This CDR3 has 13 residues. CDR3 DNA: TGTGCCAGCAGTTTGTCTGGGGCCAACGTCCTGACTTTC. Its translation is CASSLSGANVLTF.

In DNA form, the CDR3 reads TGTGCCAGCAGCCCGATTGGCGGAAATAGCAATCAGCCCCAGCATTTT. It encodes CASSPIGGNSNQPQHF. The V gene is TRBV7-9, the J gene TRBJ1-5; no definite D call. Trimming removed 5 bases at V and 0 bases at J, with 14 bases between. Germline V CDR1 and CDR2: SEHNR, FQNEAQ (reference sequence). The CDR3 sequence is 16 residues long.

This clone was observed a few times. This chain connects TRBV15 to TRBJ2-2; D is ambiguous. The CDR3 is 16 amino acids. Germline CDR1 reads LNHNV; CDR2 reads YYDKDF (reference sequence). With 1 base removed from V and 6 bases from J, the gap between germline ends came to 15 bases. This CDR3 is CATSRGGRTDPGELFF. The DNA of the CDR3 is TGTGCCACCAGCAGAGGTGGCAGAACGGATCCCGGGGAGCTGTTTTTT.

The CDR3 bases are TGCGCCAGCTCAGCGGGACAGACTTACAATGAGCAGTTCTTC. Protein sequence: CASSAGQTYNEQFF. The rearrangement links TRBV5-1 to TRBJ2-1, with D perhaps assigned TRBD1 or TRBD2 (7 bases each). The CDR3 runs to 14 residues. CDR1 SGHRS and CDR2 YFSETQ come from the germline V gene. V was cut by 7 bases and J by 4 bases, with 15 bases left in between. The entire variable domain, with the rest obtained from reference TRBV5-1 and TRBJ2-1, is as follows: KAGVTQTPRYLIKTRGQQVTLSCSPISGHRSVSWYQQTPGQGLQFLFEYFSETQRNKGNFPGRFSGRQFSNSRSEMNVSTLELGDSALYLCASSAGQTYNEQFFGPGTRLTVL.

The CDR3 region has the DNA TGCGCCAGCAGCCGGGGACTAGCGGGGGCACAAGAGACCCAGTACTTC. This encodes CASSRGLAGAQETQYF. The chain uses TRBV4-1 and TRBJ2-5; 14 positions match TRBD2. The CDR3 extends over 16 amino acids. The V gene's germline CDR1 is MGHRA and CDR2 YSYEKL. The J segment lost 2 bases and the V segment lost 4 bases, leaving 3 bases of the junction unmatched.

This clone was detected only a few times. This chain connects TRBV30 to TRBJ2-7; tentative D call: TRBD2 (5 bases). The V gene lost 4 bases and the J gene lost 3 bases, with 13 bases spanning the gap. Germline CDR1 reads GTSNPN; CDR2 reads SVGIG (reference sequence). This CDR3 is built from 13 residues. CDR3 DNA: TGTGCCTGGATCGCAGGAGGTAGCTACGAGCAGTACTTC. This encodes CAWIAGGSYEQYF.

In this sample, this clone turned up a few times. Other nucleotide sequences from this sample produce the same CDR3. The V and J genes are TRBV5-1 and TRBJ2-1; the D is unclear. Trimming stripped 2 bases from V and 0 bases from J, with 9 bases between. This CDR3 spans 15 amino acids. Germline CDR1 and CDR2: SGHRS and YFSETQ. The CDR3 nucleotides are TGCGCCAGCAGCTTCACCGATAGCTCCTACAATGAGCAGTTCTTC. Translating it yields CASSFTDSSYNEQFF.

This clone was detected a few times. This chain joins TRBV4-3 and TRBJ2-1; 12 bases agree with TRBD2. The CDR3 spans 18 residues. J was trimmed by 6 bases and V by 0 bases; bases with no gene match: 9. Germline CDR1 and CDR2: LGHNA and YSLEER. CDR3 DNA: TGCGCCAGCAGCCAAGAAGGGGCTAGCGGGAGGGCCATCAATGAGCAGTTCTTC. This codes for CASSQEGASGRAINEQFF.

This clone was picked up a small number of times. V usage is TRBV7-9 and J usage is TRBJ2-3; TRBD1 might be the D (6 bases). CDR1 and CDR2 (germline): SEHNR, FQNEAQ (reference sequence). CDR3 length: 14 residues. The ends were cut back, 6 bases at V and 5 bases at J, with 15 bases in the middle. The CDR3 protein is CASRSAGAVDTQYF. Written as DNA, the CDR3 is TGTGCCAGCAGGTCCGCAGGGGCGGTAGATACGCAGTATTTT.

This clone was seen more than once but under ten times. This chain uses TRBV5-4 with TRBJ2-5; 9 bases are shared with TRBD1. The V gene's germline CDR1 is SGHNT and CDR2 YYREEE (reference sequence). J was trimmed by 4 bases and V by 4 bases; bases with no gene match: 11. This CDR3 has 16 amino acids. CDR3 loop: CASSPMGTGRPETQYF. The CDR3 nucleotides read TGTGCCAGCAGCCCTATGGGGACAGGGCGGCCAGAGACCCAGTACTTC.

To note about this clone: Other DNA sequences in the sample encode the same CDR3. The chain uses TRBV5-1 and TRBJ2-5; possibly TRBD1 for D (6 bases). Germline CDR1 and CDR2: SGHRS and YFSETQ. V was cut by 0 bases and J by 1 base, with 10 bases left in between. CDR3 length: 15 amino acids. Here the CDR3 reads CASSLATGRQETQYF. CDR3 DNA sequence: TGCGCCAGCAGCTTGGCGACAGGACGCCAAGAGACCCAGTACTTC.

This clone occurred a few times. The chain carries TRBV18 and TRBJ1-5; 7 nucleotides align to TRBD1. Germline V CDR1 and CDR2: KGHSH, LQKENI. The V gene end was trimmed by 1 base and the J gene end by 1 base; junction bases not matched to a gene: 4. This CDR3 spans 16 amino acids. The CDR3 sequence is CASSPRQGGSNQPQHF. CDR3 sequence (DNA): TGTGCCAGCTCACCACGACAGGGTGGGAGCAATCAGCCCCAGCATTTT.

This clone showed up just a few times. The chain has TRBV14 and TRBJ2-7, with D possibly TRBD1 on 5 matching bases. Germline CDR1 SGHDN, CDR2 FVKESK. Deletions cut 5 bases from V and 3 bases from J, with 11 bases between. The CDR3 loop spans 13 amino acids. The CDR3 DNA follows: TGTGCCAGCAGCAGGGGCCTAATCTACGAGCAGTACTTC. Translation: CASSRGLIYEQYF.

This clone was seen a handful of times. The V call is TRBV20-1, the J call TRBJ2-5, with D hard to call. The CDR3 spans 10 residues. V was pared by 7 bases and J by 4 bases, with 7 bases between. CDR1 and CDR2 (germline): DFQATT, SNEGSKA (reference sequence). The CDR3 DNA sequence: TGCAGTGGTAACCCAGAGACCCAGTACTTC. It specifies CSGNPETQYF.

Only a few counts were recorded for this clone. The V call is TRBV19, the J call TRBJ1-4; possibly TRBD1 for D (5 bases). Trimming shortened V by 5 bases and J by 5 bases, and 9 bases separated the two germline ends. The CDR3 has 13 amino acids. In germline, CDR1 is LNHDA, CDR2 SQIVND (reference sequence). DNA for the CDR3: TGTGCCAGTAGTTTCAGGGTGAATGAAAAACTGTTTTTT. Translating it yields CASSFRVNEKLFF.

V gene TRBV18 combines with J gene TRBJ2-7; TRBD2 matches at 9 bases. There are 16 residues in the CDR3. In germline, CDR1 is KGHSH, CDR2 LQKENI. V gave up 2 bases and J gave up 0 bases; unmatched junction bases: 5. CDR3 sequence: CASSPMGGRVSYEQYF. The CDR3 DNA reads TGTGCCAGCTCACCAATGGGCGGGAGGGTCTCCTACGAGCAGTACTTC.

This chain links TRBV19 with TRBJ2-3; D might be TRBD2 (7 bases). V was cut by 10 bases and J by 0 bases, with 23 bases left in between. The CDR3 runs 17 residues. Germline CDR1 reads LNHDA; CDR2 reads SQIVND (reference sequence). The CDR3, as DNA: TGTGCCACAAGCGCCCGCGGGGGCCGATTTAGCACAGATACGCAGTATTTT. This translates into CATSARGGRFSTDTQYF. The full variable domain, in which reference TRBV19 and TRBJ2-3 provide the parts outside the CDR3, is DGGITQSPKYLFRKEGQNVTLSCEQNLNHDAMYWYRQDPGQGLRLIYYSQIVNDFQKGDIAEGYSVSREKKESFPLTVTSAQKNPTAFYLCATSARGGRFSTDTQYFGPGTRLTVL.

This sequence joins TRBV29-1 and TRBJ1-1; D possibly corresponds to TRBD1 (5 bases). This CDR3 is built from 13 residues. Trimming left V 6 bases short and J 1 base short, with 12 bases between. The germline CDR1 and CDR2 sequences are SQVTM and ANQGSEA. CDR3 loop: CSVPGPPNTEAFF. The CDR3 DNA is TGCAGCGTACCGGGACCTCCGAACACTGAAGCTTTCTTT.